The sequence of this TCR beta chain was determined in a study of Ad26.COV2.S vaccination and SARS-CoV-2 variants (dated by TCRdb to the early 2020s). The study in broad terms: Vaccine-arm donors came from COV1001, a multicentre, randomized, double-blind, placebo-controlled phase I-IIa trial of Ad26.COV2.S in healthy adults. Ad26.COV2.S was administered intramuscularly at a dose of 5x10^10 or 1x10^11 viral particles, either as one shot or as two shots given 56 days apart. TCRbeta repertoire sequencing served as the tool for gauging how specific and how broad the SARS-CoV-2-reactive T cell receptors were following Ad26.COV2.S vaccination. A total of 32 samples were included in the TCR-sequenced set, comprising around 20 Ad26.COV2.S vaccine recipients, 5 placebo recipients and 8 SARS-CoV-2 convalescent individuals. Trial participants were randomized into five groups of five, in which low-dose or high-dose Ad26.COV2.S was given once or twice, or placebo was given on both occasions. Blinding of investigators to trial group allocation was maintained during experiments and outcome assessment. Study-level results and caveats: Vaccine and placebo recipients had similar non-spike TCR breadth, a finding consistent with the vaccine containing only spike. Comparing responses between vaccine doses or regimens was not something the study was powered to do. The authors noted that the TCR breadth and depth analyses may have underestimated total T cell responses. After vaccination, substantial breadth of spike-specific CD8+ and CD4+ T cell responses was reported. Spike-specific TCR breadth was higher in Ad26.COV2.S recipients than in placebo recipients (P = 0.0014).

Relative to germline, V is 0 bases shorter and J is 8 bases shorter, with 19 bases between their ends. As encoded in the germline V gene, CDR1 is LGHNA while CDR2 is YNFKEQ. The CDR3 sequence holds 16 residues, the cysteine and phenylalanine included. CDR3 DNA only is kept here, 48 bases in frame from base 1. The immunoSEQ Assay was used to sequence TCRbeta CDR3 regions. After extraction, genomic DNA underwent amplification by bias-controlled multiplex PCR, followed by high-throughput sequencing. In the original analysis: To quantify the absolute abundance of every unique TCRbeta CDR3 region, sequences were collapsed and filtered. T cell fraction was estimated by normalizing TCRbeta template counts to usable DNA, which was measured by amplifying reference genes present in all nucleated cells. Repertoire TCRs were annotated as SARS-CoV-2-specific by exact matching of V gene, CDR3 amino acid sequence and J gene to a known reactive TCR set. The reference SARS-CoV-2 TCR set came from MIRA and was filtered for enrichment in COVID-19-positive ImmuneCODE repertoires, removing public or cross-reactive TCRs. Using the MIRA antigens, annotated TCRs were further analysed by specific ORF or by position within an ORF. Breadth was defined as annotated unique rearrangements over total unique productive rearrangements; depth was the summed frequency of those rearrangements. Two-sided Wilcoxon rank-sum tests were applied when comparing TCR breadth between groups. Sourced from immuneACCESS, this table was stored by TCRdb with only in-frame sequences that have V and J called. A share of the clones is absent; for the studies checked, an unresolved V gene accounts for under half, and the remainder has no known explanation. V and J calls and clone size are copied from that table; D and trimming were computed from the DNA. The sample profile shows more than 300,000 clones; around four fifths of them were found once. Jointly, the top ten make up under 2.5% of the sample.

Explained via the paper, the treatment or condition label denotes: over 15 received Ad26.COV2.S at low or high dose, single or two shots; several received placebo; per-sample allocation not given. For vaccine and placebo recipients, the sequenced repertoires came from samples collected on day 63 after the first injection. Cohort 1b enrolled about 25 adults aged 18-55 years at a single site in Boston, USA, between 29 July and 7 August 2020. Ad26.COV2.S was a replication-incompetent adenovirus type 26 vector expressing a prefusion-stabilized SARS-CoV-2 spike protein from the original Wuhan strain. A note on this clone: Its antigen target is currently unknown. No per-base quality is available; no much larger clone lies one base away.

This specimen consisted of peripheral blood, obtained in a trial of Ad26.COV2.S vaccine versus placebo. The V and J segments used are TRBV4-2 and TRBJ1-2; a tentative D match to TRBD1 spans 5 bases. The TCR was taken from a person between 18 and 65 years old who received the Ad26.COV2.S COVID-19 vaccine or a placebo. The CDR3 region: CASSQEPPGALSGYTF. Here is the DNA: TGTGCCAGCAGCCAAGAGCCCCCTGGGGCGCTCAGCGGCTACACCTTC.